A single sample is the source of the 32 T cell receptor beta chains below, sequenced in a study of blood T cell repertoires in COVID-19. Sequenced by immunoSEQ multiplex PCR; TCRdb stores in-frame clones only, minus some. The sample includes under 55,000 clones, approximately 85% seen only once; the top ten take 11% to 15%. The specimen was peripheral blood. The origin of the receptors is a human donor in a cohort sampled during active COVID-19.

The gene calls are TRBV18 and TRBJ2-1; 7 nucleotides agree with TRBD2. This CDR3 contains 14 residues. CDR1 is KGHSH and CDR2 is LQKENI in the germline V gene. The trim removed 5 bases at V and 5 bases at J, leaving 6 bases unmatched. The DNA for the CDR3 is TGTGCCAGCTCAAGCGGGACTCATAACAATGAGCAGTTCTTC. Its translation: CASSSGTHNNEQFF.

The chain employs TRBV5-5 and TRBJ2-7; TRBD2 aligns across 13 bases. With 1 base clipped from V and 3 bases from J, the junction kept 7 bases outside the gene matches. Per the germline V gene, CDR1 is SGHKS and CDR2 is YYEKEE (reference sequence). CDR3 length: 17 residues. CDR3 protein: CASSLRLAGGRNYEQYF. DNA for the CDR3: TGTGCCAGCAGCTTGAGACTAGCGGGAGGCCGAAACTACGAGCAGTACTTC.

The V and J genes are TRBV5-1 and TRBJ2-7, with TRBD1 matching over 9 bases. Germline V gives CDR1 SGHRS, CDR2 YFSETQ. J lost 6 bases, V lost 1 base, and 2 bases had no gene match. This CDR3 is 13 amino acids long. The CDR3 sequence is CASSLYRGREQYF. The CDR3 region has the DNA TGCGCCAGCAGCTTGTACAGGGGGCGCGAGCAGTACTTC.

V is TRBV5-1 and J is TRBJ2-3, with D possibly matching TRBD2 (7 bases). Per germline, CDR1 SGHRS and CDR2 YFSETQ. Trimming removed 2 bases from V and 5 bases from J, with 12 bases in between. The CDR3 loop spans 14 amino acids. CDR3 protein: CASSLRGAGDTQYF. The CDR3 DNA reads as TGCGCCAGCAGCTTACGGGGGGCAGGAGATACGCAGTATTTT.

The CDR3 DNA follows: TGCGCCAGCAGCCAAACCCTGACAGGGGGCTCTGGAAACACCATATATTTT. Translation: CASSQTLTGGSGNTIYF. The chain recombines TRBV4-3 with TRBJ1-3; TRBD1 matches 9 bases. This CDR3 region has 17 residues. CDR1 and CDR2 (germline): LGHNA, YSLEER. The J segment lost 0 bases and the V segment lost 2 bases, leaving 5 bases of the junction unmatched.

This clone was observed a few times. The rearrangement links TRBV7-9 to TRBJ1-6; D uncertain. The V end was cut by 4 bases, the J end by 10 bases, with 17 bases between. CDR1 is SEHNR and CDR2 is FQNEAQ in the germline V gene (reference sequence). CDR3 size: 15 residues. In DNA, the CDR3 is TGTGCCAGCAGCTCCCGGGATCTCTTGGGCTCACCCCTCCACTTT. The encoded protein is CASSSRDLLGSPLHF.

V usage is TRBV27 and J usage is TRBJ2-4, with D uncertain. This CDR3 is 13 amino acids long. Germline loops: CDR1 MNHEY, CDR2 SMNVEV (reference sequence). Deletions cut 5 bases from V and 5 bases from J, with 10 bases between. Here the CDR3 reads CASSPSVQNIQYF. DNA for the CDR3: TGTGCCAGCAGTCCCAGTGTCCAAAACATTCAGTACTTC.

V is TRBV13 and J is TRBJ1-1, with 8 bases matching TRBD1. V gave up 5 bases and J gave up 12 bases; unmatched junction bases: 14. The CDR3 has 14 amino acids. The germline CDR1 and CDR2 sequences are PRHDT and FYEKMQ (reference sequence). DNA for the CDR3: TGTGCCAGCAGCACGACAGGGGTTTGGGCCGAAACTTTCTTT. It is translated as CASSTTGVWAETFF.

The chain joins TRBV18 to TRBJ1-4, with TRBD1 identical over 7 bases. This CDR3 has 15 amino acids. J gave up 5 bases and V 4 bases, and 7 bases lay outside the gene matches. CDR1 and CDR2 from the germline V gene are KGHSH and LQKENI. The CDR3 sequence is CASSQDQGVNEKLFF. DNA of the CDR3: TGTGCCAGCTCACAGGATCAGGGGGTGAATGAAAAACTGTTTTTT.

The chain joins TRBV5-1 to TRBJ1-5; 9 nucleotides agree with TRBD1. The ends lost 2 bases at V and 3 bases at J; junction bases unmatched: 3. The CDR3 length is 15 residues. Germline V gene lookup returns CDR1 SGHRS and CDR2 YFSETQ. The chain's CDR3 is CASSLTGGVNQPQHF. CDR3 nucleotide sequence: TGCGCCAGCAGCTTAACAGGGGGCGTCAATCAGCCCCAGCATTTT.

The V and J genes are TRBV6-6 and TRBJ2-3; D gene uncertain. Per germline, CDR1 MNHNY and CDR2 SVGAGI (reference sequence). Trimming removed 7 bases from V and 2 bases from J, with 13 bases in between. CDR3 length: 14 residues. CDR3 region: CASTERRYTDTQYF. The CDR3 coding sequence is TGTGCCAGCACCGAGAGGCGGTACACAGATACGCAGTATTTT.

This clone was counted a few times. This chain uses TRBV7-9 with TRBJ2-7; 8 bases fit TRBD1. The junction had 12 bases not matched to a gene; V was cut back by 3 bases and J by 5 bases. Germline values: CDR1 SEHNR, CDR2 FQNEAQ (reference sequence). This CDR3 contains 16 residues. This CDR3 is CASSLGDRSEMDEQYF. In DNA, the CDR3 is TGTGCCAGCAGCTTGGGGGACAGGTCGGAAATGGACGAGCAGTACTTC.

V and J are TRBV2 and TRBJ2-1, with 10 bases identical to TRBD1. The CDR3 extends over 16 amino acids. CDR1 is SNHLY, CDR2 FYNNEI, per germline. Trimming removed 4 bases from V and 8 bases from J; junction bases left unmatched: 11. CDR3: CASSARAGQGFYEQFF. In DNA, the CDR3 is TGTGCCAGCAGTGCTAGGGCGGGACAGGGGTTTTATGAGCAGTTCTTC.

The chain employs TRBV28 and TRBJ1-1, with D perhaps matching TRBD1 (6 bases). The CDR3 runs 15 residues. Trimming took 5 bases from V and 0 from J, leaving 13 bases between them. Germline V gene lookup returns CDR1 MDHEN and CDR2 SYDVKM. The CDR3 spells CASSGETGLNTEAFF. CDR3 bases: TGTGCCAGCAGTGGTGAGACAGGTTTGAACACTGAAGCTTTCTTT.

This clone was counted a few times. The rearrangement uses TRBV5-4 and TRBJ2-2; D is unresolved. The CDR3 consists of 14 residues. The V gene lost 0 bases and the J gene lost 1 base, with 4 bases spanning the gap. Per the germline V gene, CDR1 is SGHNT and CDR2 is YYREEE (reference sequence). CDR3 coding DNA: TGTGCCAGCAGCTTGGTTCGGAACACCGGGGAGCTGTTTTTT. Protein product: CASSLVRNTGELFF. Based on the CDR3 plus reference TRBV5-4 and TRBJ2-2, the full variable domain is ETGVTQSPTHLIKTRGQQVTLRCSSQSGHNTVSWYQQALGQGPQFIFQYYREEENGRGNFPPRFSGLQFPNYSSELNVNALELDDSALYLCASSLVRNTGELFFGEGSRLTVL.

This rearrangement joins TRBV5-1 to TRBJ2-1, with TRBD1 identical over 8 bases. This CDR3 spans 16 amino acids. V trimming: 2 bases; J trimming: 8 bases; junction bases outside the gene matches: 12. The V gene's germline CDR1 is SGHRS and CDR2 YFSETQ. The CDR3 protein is CASSLGLQGAYDEQFF. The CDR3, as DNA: TGCGCCAGCAGCTTAGGTCTGCAGGGGGCATACGATGAGCAGTTCTTC.

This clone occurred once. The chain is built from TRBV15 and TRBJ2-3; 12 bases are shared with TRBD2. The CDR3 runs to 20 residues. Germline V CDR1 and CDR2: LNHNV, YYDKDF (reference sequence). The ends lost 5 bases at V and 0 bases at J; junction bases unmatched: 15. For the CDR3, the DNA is TGTGCCACCAGCTCCAGACTAGCGGGAGATTTCTCGGGAAGCACAGATACGCAGTATTTT. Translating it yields CATSSRLAGDFSGSTDTQYF.

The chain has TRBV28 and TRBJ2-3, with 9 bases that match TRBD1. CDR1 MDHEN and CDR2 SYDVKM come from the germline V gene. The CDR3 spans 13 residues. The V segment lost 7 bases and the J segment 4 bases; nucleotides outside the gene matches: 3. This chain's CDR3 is CASNRGHADTQYF. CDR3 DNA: TGTGCCAGCAACAGGGGGCATGCAGATACGCAGTATTTT.

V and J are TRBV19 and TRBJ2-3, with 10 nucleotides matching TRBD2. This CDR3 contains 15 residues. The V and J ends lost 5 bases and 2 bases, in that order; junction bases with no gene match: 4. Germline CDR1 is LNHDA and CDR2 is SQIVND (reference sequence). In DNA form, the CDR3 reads TGTGCCAGTAGTTCAGCGGGGGGGGTCACAGATACGCAGTATTTT. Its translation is CASSSAGGVTDTQYF.

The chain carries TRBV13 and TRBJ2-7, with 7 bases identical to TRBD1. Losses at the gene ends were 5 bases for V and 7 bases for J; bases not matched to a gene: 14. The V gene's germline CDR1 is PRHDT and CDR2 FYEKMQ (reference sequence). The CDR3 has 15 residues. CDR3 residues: CASSKMGQSQGEQYF. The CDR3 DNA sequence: TGTGCCAGCAGCAAGATGGGACAGTCCCAAGGGGAGCAGTACTTC.

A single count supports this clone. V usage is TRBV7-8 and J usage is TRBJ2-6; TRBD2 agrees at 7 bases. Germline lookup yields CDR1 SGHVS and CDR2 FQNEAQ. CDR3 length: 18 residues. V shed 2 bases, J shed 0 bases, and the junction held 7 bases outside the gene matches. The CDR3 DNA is TGTGCCAGCAGCTTACGGCTAGCGGTGGCCTCTGGGGCCAACGTCCTGACTTTC. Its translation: CASSLRLAVASGANVLTF. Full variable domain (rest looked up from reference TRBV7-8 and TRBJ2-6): GAGVSQSPRYKVAKRGQDVALRCDPISGHVSLFWYQQALGQGPEFLTYFQNEAQLDKSGLPSDRFFAERPEGSVSTLKIQRTQQEDSAVYLCASSLRLAVASGANVLTFGAGSRLTVL.

This CDR3 is CASSRQGARDNEQFF. The CDR3 nucleotides are TGCGCCAGCAGCCGACAGGGGGCGCGGGACAATGAGCAGTTCTTC. The chain couples TRBV10-1 to TRBJ2-1; 10 nucleotides agree with TRBD1. Germline trimming cut 6 bases from V and 5 bases from J; bases unmatched to any gene: 7. CDR1 is WNHNN, CDR2 SYGVQD, per germline (reference sequence). CDR3 length: 15 residues.

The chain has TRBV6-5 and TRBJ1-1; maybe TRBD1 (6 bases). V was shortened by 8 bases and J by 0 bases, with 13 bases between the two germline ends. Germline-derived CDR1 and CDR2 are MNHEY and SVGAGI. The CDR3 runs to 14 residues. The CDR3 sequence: CASYRVGLNTEAFF. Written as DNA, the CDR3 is TGTGCCAGCTACAGGGTGGGCTTGAACACTGAAGCTTTCTTT.

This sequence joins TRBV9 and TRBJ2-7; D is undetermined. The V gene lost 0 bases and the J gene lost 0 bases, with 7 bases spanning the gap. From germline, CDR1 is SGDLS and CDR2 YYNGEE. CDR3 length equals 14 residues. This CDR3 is CASSVVSSSYEQYF. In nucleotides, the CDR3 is TGTGCCAGCAGCGTAGTCTCTAGCTCCTACGAGCAGTACTTC.

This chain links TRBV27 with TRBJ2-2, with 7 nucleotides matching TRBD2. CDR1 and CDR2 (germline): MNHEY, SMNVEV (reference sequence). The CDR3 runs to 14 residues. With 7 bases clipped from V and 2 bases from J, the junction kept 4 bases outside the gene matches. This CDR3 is CASMLAVNTGELFF. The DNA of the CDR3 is TGTGCCAGCATGCTAGCGGTTAACACCGGGGAGCTGTTTTTT.

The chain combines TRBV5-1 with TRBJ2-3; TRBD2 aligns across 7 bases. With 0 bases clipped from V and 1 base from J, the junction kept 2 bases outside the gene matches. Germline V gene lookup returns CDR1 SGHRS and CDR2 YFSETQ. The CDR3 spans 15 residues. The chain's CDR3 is CASSLGAGGTDTQYF. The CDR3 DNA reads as TGCGCCAGCAGCTTGGGGGCGGGGGGCACAGATACGCAGTATTTT.

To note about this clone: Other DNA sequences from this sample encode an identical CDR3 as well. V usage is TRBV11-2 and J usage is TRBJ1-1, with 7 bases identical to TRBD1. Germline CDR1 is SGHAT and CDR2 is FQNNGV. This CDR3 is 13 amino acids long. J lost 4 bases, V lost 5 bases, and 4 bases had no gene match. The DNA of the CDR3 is TGTGCCAGCAGCCGACAGGGCAGCACTGAAGCTTTCTTT. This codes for CASSRQGSTEAFF.

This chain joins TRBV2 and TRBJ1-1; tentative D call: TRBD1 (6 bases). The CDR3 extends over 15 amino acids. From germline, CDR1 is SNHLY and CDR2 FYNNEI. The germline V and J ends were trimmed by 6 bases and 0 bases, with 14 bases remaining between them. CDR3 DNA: TGTGCCAGCAGAAACAGGGTCTCCGTGAACACTGAAGCTTTCTTT. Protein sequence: CASRNRVSVNTEAFF.

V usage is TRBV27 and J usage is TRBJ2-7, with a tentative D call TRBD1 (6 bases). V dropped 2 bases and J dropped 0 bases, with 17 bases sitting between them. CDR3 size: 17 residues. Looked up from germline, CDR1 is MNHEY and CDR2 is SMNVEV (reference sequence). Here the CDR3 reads CASSLRVGSDSSYEQYF. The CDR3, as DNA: TGTGCCAGCAGTTTAAGAGTAGGGTCGGACAGCTCCTACGAGCAGTACTTC.

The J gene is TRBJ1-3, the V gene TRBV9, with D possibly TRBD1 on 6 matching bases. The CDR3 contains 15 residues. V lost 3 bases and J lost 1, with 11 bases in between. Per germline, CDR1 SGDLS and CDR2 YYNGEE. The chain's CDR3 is CASSAQGQSGNTIYF. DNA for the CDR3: TGTGCCAGCAGCGCACAAGGACAGTCTGGAAACACCATATATTTT.

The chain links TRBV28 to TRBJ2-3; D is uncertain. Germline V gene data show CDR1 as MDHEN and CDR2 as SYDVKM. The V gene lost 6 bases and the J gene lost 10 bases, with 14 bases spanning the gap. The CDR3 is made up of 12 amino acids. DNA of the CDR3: TGTGCCAGCAGCTCCGTCGCGGTAGCGCAGTATTTT. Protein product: CASSSVAVAQYF.

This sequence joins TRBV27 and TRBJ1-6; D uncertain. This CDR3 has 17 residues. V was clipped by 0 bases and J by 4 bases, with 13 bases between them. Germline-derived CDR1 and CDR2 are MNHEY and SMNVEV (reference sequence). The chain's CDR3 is CASSLSRREAYNSPLHF. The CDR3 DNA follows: TGTGCCAGCAGTTTATCCAGGAGGGAAGCATATAATTCACCCCTCCACTTT.